This TCR beta chain was recovered during a study of response to subunit inactivated influenza vaccine. Findings and limits, study-wide: It was the authors' suggestion that each seasonal influenza vaccination recruits few new T cells.

TCRdb redid the calling of the RT-PCR reads with MiXCR, one entry per CDR3 protein. In the table there are more than 550,000 distinct CDR3 sequences, 12% of which are singletons. J gave up 2 bases and V 5 bases, and 7 bases lay outside the gene matches. The CDR3 is 15 residues long. Germline V gene data show CDR1 as SGHTA and CDR2 as FQGNSA. As for this clonotype: The antigen is undetermined.

The source is a man in his fifties or sixties who received an inactivated influenza vaccine. The gene calls are TRBV7-2 and TRBJ2-7, with 9 bases that match TRBD1. Here the sequenced sample was PBMCs from blood, taken on the day of vaccination. The CDR3 reads CASSTTRQGAYEQYF. CDR3 nucleotides: TGTGCCAGCAGCACAACCAGACAGGGGGCCTACGAGCAGTACTTC.